The clone carrying this T cell receptor beta chain appeared a few times. Its antigen is unidentified. Germline lookup yields CDR1 LNHNV and CDR2 YYDKDF (reference sequence). This CDR3 contains 15 residues. V trimming: 1 base; J trimming: 7 bases; junction bases outside the gene matches: 9. Clones were sequenced by immunoSEQ multiplex PCR, and TCRdb holds only the in-frame ones, with some missing. The sample carries approximately 46,000 clones, roughly three quarters recorded once. The data originate from a study of OX40 agonist ivuxolimab in advanced cancers. Study information: Patients received ivuxolimab, an intravenous treatment, every 2 weeks at 0.01 to 10 mg/kg. Of the participants, under 50% had some prior anti-PD-1, anti-PD-L1 or anti-CTLA-4 therapy, which was allowed.

Study outcomes and limitations: More expanded clones were found, on average, in CD8+ than in CD4+ T cells.

The chain carries TRBV15 and TRBJ1-2; 7 nucleotides agree with TRBD1. This receptor was taken from an adult with an advanced solid tumor such as melanoma, head and neck, liver or kidney cancer. The sample here was CD4+ or CD8+ T cells sorted from blood, taken in a trial of the OX40 agonist ivuxolimab. DNA for the CDR3: TGTGCCACCAGCAGAGTGGCAGGGGGTTCGACTGGCTACACCTTC. Translation: CATSRVAGGSTGYTF.